Described below is a single T cell receptor beta chain sequence and its context. Its antigen remains undetermined. No base qualities exist here, and no much larger clone lies one base off it. This entry belongs to a study of T cell responses to AZD1222 COVID-19 vaccine (dated by TCRdb to about 2021). Looking at the study overall: Because spike-specific TCR depth and breadth did not differ between the two schedules, AZD1222 recipients who got a second dose at roughly 4 weeks were pooled with those who got a second dose at roughly 12 weeks. A total of 240 or so trial participants underwent TCR sequencing, of whom under 220 had received two doses of AZD1222 and around 26 had received two doses of the MenACWY control vaccine. Trial participants were enrolled by age into subgroups of 18-55, 56-69 and 70-plus years, and around 150, 29 and 61 TCR-sequenced participants, respectively, were included in these subgroups.

The CDR3 regions of human TCRbeta chains were subjected to immunosequencing. Turning to the authors' computational methods: Repertoire TCRs were matched against a reference library of SARS-CoV-2-specific TCRs generated with the MIRA antigen-specificity platform. Breadth was defined as the fraction of unique TCRs that were SARS-CoV-2-associated. Depth was defined as the fraction of total T cells that were SARS-CoV-2-associated. Using the MIRA data, each spike-specific TCR was assigned both to the spike region to which the TCR was reactive and to a CD4 or CD8 class. Log10-transformed breadth and depth values were compared by one-way ANOVA with Sidak's multiple comparisons tests. Drawn from immuneACCESS, this table holds only the in-frame rearrangements with V and J called that TCRdb kept. Clones are partly lost; checked studies trace under half to an unresolved V gene and leave the rest unexplained. V, J and clone size are taken as reported in that table, and D and trimming were inferred from the DNA itself. The sample yields about 120,000 clones; more than 80% were counted once. Jointly, the top ten make up roughly 1.5% of the sample.

The time point label for this specimen denotes: baseline before first vaccination. Samples from vaccinated people were obtained from the UK trials COV001 and COV002, which included a single-blind randomized controlled phase 2/3 trial of AZD1222 (ChAdOx1 nCoV-19) in healthy adults. For TCRbeta chain sequencing, PBMC samples were collected from trial participants at day 0 and at day 28 after the second dose. What the work shows at the level of the full study, not this receptor alone: CD4 TCRs associated with the vaccine covered the entire spike protein, and the dominant responses were in regions 160-218 and 743-854. Spike-specific TCR breadth and depth rose significantly after two AZD1222 doses compared with day 0 and with MenACWY recipients. Reportedly, almost half of the unique spike-specific TCRs recognized epitopes lying outside the regions that are mutated in the B.1.351 and B.1.1.7 variants. The 56-69-year group was small, and its depth increase did not reach significance, likely because of low power. Because no samples from the day 14 peak response were available, repertoires could be characterized only after the peak T cell response. Participants were mostly white British and included more females than males, and it was suggested by the authors that clonal diversity may have been underestimated. Only five to seven AZD1222 recipients were SARS-CoV-2 seropositive at baseline, limiting conclusions about previously exposed vaccinees.

This TCR was sampled from an adult in good health. The sample was peripheral blood, taken on day 0 of AZD1222 vaccination.

The CDR3 protein sequence reads: CSVLEGPEQFF. The DNA sequence is TGCAGCGTACTTGAGGGCCCTGAGCAGTTCTTC. Here the chain combines TRBV29-1 and TRBJ2-1, and the D gene may be TRBD2, 5 bases matching. The CDR3 measures 11 amino acids from cysteine to phenylalanine. Kept here is only the CDR3 DNA, which spans 33 bases and is read in frame from base 1. The V and J ends are trimmed by 6 bases and 9 bases, leaving 12 bases between them. As encoded in the germline V gene, CDR1 is SQVTM while CDR2 is ANQGSEA.